This T cell receptor beta chain was observed in a study of CD8+CD57+ T cells in acquired aplastic anemia. Study context: Mean DNA quantity obtained from sorted CD4+ and CD8+ cells was around 2.9 ug.

This clonotype was detected ten times or more. What it binds is not known. It was genomic DNA that served as the template for profiling TCR beta VDJ and CDR3. TCRdb recomputed calls from the reads with MiXCR, one row per CDR3 protein. The sample consists of some 160,000 distinct CDR3 sequences, about 50% of them appearing once. Study-wide points: Found in both controls and patients were approximately 31 CD8+ CDR3 sequences.

The CDR3 is 22 residues long. Germline loops: CDR1 LNHDA, CDR2 SQIVND (reference sequence). Trimming at V came to 5 bases and at J to 5 bases, leaving 24 bases not matched to a gene. Sequencing was done on patients that had shown CD8+CD57+ cell expansion by flow cytometry. Severe acquired aplastic anemia was present in every patient. The sequenced material came from sorted CD4+, CD8+, or CD8+CD57+ T cells (not recorded which) from PBMCs. The origin of this receptor is a human donor with aplastic anemia. V is TRBV19 and J is TRBJ2-5; 15 bases align to TRBD2. The CDR3, as DNA: TGTGCCAGTAGTCTGGGCTGGAATGAGGGGACTAGCGGGAGGCCCGATTCTGAGACCCAGTACTTC. This codes for CASSLGWNEGTSGRPDSETQYF. Using reference TRBV19 and TRBJ2-5 for the parts outside the CDR3, the full variable domain is DGGITQSPKYLFRKEGQNVTLSCEQNLNHDAMYWYRQDPGQGLRLIYYSQIVNDFQKGDIAEGYSVSREKKESFPLTVTSAQKNPTAFYLCASSLGWNEGTSGRPDSETQYFGPGTRLLVL.